One T cell receptor beta chain is described in this entry. The data are from a study of blood T cell repertoires in COVID-19. Per the original methods: How many nucleated cells were present was estimated from reference gene primer amplification. Repertoires were generated with immunoSEQ multiplex PCR, while TCRdb's copy carries only in-frame clones and drops some. The DNA was the basis for D and trimming; V, J and clone size are from that table. The sample lists 250,000 or so clones, about 89% occurring once. The CDR3 is 19 amino acids. Germline V gene lookup returns CDR1 SGHNT and CDR2 YENEEA. J gave up 7 bases and V 1 base, and 14 bases lay outside the gene matches.

Sequenced sample: peripheral blood. The receptor comes from a woman aged 40 to 50 who had recovered from COVID-19. The chain has TRBV11-3 and TRBJ2-3, with 13 bases aligning to TRBD2. In DNA form, the CDR3 reads TGTGCCAGCAGCTTAGGGAGATATGGACTAGCGGGGGACCCAAATACGCAGTATTTT. It specifies CASSLGRYGLAGDPNTQYF.